One sample yielded the 5 T cell receptor beta chains listed below, sequenced in a study of T cells in Graves' hyperthyroidism and ophthalmopathy. RNA transcripts gave rise to amplified TCR beta CDR3 regions. First-round RT-PCR with HTBI primers amplified the TCR CDR3 region. TCRdb itself ran the multiplex PCR reads through MiXCR, one entry per CDR3 protein. The sample has 350,000 to 400,000 distinct CDR3 sequences, more than 13% seen once. Sequencing was performed on blood. Every receptor here comes from a woman under 40 with Graves' hyperthyroidism.

The genes are TRBV2 and TRBJ2-2; no clear D gene. V was shortened by 4 bases and J by 6 bases, with 9 bases between the two germline ends. This CDR3 has 13 residues. The germline gives CDR1 SNHLY, CDR2 FYNNEI. The CDR3 reads CASSVFQSGELFF. The CDR3 DNA reads TGTGCCAGCAGTGTATTTCAGTCCGGGGAGCTGTTTTTT.

This clonotype was observed a few times. The gene calls are TRBV27 and TRBJ1-2, with TRBD1 as a possible D gene (6 bases). Per germline, CDR1 MNHEY and CDR2 SMNVEV (reference sequence). With 5 bases removed from V and 5 bases from J, the gap between germline ends came to 15 bases. The CDR3 runs 14 residues. CDR3 nucleotide sequence: TGTGCCAGCAGTGAAGGGGGGACTTCGTATGGCTACACCTTC. The encoded protein is CASSEGGTSYGYTF.

This clonotype turned up a few times. The chain has TRBV4-1 and TRBJ2-7, with 10 positions matching TRBD1. The J segment lost 4 bases and the V segment lost 0 bases, leaving 6 bases of the junction unmatched. CDR1 is MGHRA and CDR2 is YSYEKL in the germline V gene. This CDR3 has 16 residues. DNA of the CDR3: TGCGCCAGCAGCCAAGAAGGAGGACAGGGGGTATACGAGCAGTACTTC. This gives the protein CASSQEGGQGVYEQYF.

This clonotype was seen a few times. The rearrangement links TRBV7-9 to TRBJ2-7; the D gene is possibly TRBD1 (6 bases). The V gene lost 5 bases and the J gene lost 6 bases, with 11 bases spanning the gap. This CDR3 comprises 12 residues. Germline CDR1 SEHNR, CDR2 FQNEAQ (reference sequence). The CDR3 loop reads CASSLQGPEQYF. The CDR3 DNA reads as TGTGCCAGCAGCCTACAGGGTCCCGAGCAGTACTTC. Full variable domain (remainder filled in from reference TRBV7-9 and TRBJ2-7): DTGVSQNPRHKITKRGQNVTFRCDPISEHNRLYWYRQTLGQGPEFLTYFQNEAQLEKSRLLSDRFSAERPKGSFSTLEIQRTEQGDSAMYLCASSLQGPEQYFGPGTRLTVT.

This clonotype showed up just a few times. This chain connects TRBV29-1 to TRBJ2-1; D may be TRBD1 (5 bases). Germline V gene lookup returns CDR1 SQVTM and CDR2 ANQGSEA. This CDR3 comprises 13 residues. V lost 8 bases to trimming and J lost 0 bases, with 11 bases between them. The CDR3 loop is CSFTGVSYNEQFF. The CDR3, as DNA: TGCAGCTTCACAGGAGTCTCCTACAATGAGCAGTTCTTC.